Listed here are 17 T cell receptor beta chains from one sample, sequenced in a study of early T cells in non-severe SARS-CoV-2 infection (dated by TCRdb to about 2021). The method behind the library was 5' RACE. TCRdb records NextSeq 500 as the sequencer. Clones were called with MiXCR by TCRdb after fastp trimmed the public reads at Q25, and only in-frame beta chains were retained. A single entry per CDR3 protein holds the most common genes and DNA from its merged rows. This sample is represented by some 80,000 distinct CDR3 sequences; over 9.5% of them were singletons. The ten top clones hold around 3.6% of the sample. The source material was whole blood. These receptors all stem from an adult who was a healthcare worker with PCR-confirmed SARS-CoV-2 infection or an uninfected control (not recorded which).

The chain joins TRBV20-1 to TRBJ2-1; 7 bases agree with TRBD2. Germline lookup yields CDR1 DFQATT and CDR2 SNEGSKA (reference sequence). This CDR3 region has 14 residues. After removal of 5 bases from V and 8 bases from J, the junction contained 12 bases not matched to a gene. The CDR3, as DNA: TGCAGTGCTCACCGCGGGAGTCTCGCATATGAGCAGTTCTTC. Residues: CSAHRGSLAYEQFF.

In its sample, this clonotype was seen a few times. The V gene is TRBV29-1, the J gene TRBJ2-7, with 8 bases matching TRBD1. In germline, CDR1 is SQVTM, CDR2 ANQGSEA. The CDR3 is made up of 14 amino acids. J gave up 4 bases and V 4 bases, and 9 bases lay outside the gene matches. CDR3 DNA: TGCAGCGTTGCGCTAAGGGACAGGCAGTACGAGCAGTACTTC. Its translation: CSVALRDRQYEQYF.

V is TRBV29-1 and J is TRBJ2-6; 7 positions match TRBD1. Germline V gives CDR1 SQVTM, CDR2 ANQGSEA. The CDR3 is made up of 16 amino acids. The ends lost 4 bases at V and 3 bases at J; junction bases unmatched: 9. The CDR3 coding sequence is TGCAGCGTTGTACAGGGGCGAGGGATTGGGGCCAACGTCCTGACTTTC. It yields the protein CSVVQGRGIGANVLTF.

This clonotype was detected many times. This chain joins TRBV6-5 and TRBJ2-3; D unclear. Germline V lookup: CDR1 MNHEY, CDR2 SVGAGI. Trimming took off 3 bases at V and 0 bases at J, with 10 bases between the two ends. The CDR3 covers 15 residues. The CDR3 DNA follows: TGTGCCAGCAGTTATTACTCAAAGAGCACAGATACGCAGTATTTT. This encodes CASSYYSKSTDTQYF.

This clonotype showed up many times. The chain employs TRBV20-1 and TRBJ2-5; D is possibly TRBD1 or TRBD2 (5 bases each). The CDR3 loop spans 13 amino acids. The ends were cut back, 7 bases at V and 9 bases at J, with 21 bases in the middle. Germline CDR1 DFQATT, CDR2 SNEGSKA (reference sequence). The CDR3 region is CSGEWRVGVAQYF. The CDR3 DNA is TGCAGTGGAGAGTGGCGGGTAGGGGTGGCCCAGTACTTC.

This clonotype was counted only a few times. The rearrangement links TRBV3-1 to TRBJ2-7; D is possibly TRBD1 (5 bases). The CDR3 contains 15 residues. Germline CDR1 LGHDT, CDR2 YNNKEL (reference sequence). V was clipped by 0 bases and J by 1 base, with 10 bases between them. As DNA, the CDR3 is TGTGCCAGCAGCCAAGAGGGGCAGGAGTCCTACGAGCAGTACTTC. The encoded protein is CASSQEGQESYEQYF.

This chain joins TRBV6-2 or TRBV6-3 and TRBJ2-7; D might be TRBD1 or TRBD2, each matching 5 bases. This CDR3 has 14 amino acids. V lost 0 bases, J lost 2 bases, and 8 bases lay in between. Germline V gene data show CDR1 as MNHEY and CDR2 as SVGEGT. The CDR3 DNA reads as TGTGCCAGCAGTTACTCGGGGACCGCCTACGAGCAGTACTTC. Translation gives CASSYSGTAYEQYF.

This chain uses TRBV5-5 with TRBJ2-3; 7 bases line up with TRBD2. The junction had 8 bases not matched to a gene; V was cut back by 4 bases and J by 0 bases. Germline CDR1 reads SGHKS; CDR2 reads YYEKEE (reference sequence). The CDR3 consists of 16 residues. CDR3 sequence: CASSPGLTPSTDTQYF. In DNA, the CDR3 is TGTGCCAGCAGCCCGGGACTAACCCCGAGCACAGATACGCAGTATTTT.

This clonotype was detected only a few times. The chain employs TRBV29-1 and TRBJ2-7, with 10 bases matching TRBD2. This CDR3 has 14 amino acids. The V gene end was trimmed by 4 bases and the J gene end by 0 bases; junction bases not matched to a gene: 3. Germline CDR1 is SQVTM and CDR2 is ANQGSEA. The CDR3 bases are TGCAGCGTTGTTACTAGCGGGGCCTCCTACGAGCAGTACTTC. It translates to CSVVTSGASYEQYF.

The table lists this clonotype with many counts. The CDR3 reads CASSYSRSSYNSPLHF. In nucleotides, the CDR3 is TGTGCCAGCAGCTACTCACGGAGCTCCTATAATTCACCCCTCCACTTT. The chain is built from TRBV5-5 and TRBJ1-6; no definite D call. Trimming took off 3 bases at V and 0 bases at J, with 10 bases between the two ends. Germline V gives CDR1 SGHKS, CDR2 YYEKEE (reference sequence). This CDR3 spans 16 amino acids. Using reference TRBV5-5 and TRBJ1-6 for the parts outside the CDR3, the full variable domain is DAGVTQSPTHLIKTRGQQVTLRCSPISGHKSVSWYQQVLGQGPQFIFQYYEKEERGRGNFPDRFSARQFPNYSSELNVNALLLGDSALYLCASSYSRSSYNSPLHFGNGTRLTVT.

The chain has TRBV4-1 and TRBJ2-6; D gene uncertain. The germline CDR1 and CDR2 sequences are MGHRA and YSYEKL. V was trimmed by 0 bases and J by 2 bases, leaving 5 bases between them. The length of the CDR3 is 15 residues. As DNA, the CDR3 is TGCGCCAGCAGCCAAGAAAGTGCTGGGGCCAACGTCCTGACTTTC. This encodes CASSQESAGANVLTF.

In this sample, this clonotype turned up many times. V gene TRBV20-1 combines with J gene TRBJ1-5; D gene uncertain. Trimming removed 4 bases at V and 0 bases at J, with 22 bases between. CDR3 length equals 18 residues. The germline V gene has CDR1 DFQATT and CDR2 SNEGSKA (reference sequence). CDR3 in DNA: TGCAGTGCTATCCGTTTCGGAACAGCGGATAATAGCAATCAGCCCCAGCATTTT. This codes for CSAIRFGTADNSNQPQHF.

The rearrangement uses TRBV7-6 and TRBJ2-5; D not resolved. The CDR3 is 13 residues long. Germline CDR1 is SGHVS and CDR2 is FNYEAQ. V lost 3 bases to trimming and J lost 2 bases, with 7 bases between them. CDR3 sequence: CASSFTEQETQYF. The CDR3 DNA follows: TGTGCCAGCAGCTTCACAGAGCAAGAGACCCAGTACTTC.

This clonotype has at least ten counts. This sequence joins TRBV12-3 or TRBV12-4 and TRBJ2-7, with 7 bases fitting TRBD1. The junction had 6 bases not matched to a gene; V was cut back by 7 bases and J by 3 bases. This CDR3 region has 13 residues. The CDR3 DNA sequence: TGTGCCAGCACCATCCGGGACAGCTACGAGCAGTACTTC. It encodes CASTIRDSYEQYF.

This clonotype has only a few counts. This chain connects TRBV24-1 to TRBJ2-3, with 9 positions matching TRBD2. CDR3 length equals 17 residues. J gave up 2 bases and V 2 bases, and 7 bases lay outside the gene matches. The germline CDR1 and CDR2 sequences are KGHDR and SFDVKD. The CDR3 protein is CATSDSLTSGLTDTQYF. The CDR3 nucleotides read TGTGCCACCAGTGATTCCCTGACTAGCGGACTCACAGATACGCAGTATTTT.

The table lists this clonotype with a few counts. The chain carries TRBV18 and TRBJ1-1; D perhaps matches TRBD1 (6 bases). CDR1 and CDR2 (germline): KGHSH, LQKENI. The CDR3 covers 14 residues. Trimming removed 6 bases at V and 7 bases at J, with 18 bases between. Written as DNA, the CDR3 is TGTGCCAGCTCCCCGCCGGGGGCAAGAGGTGAAGCTTTCTTT. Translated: CASSPPGARGEAFF.

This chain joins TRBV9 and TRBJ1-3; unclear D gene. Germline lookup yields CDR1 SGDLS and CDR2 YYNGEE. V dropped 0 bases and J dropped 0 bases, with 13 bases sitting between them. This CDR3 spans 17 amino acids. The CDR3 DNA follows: TGTGCCAGCAGCGTAGGCCCCCCCCGAATCTCTGGAAACACCATATATTTT. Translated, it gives CASSVGPPRISGNTIYF.